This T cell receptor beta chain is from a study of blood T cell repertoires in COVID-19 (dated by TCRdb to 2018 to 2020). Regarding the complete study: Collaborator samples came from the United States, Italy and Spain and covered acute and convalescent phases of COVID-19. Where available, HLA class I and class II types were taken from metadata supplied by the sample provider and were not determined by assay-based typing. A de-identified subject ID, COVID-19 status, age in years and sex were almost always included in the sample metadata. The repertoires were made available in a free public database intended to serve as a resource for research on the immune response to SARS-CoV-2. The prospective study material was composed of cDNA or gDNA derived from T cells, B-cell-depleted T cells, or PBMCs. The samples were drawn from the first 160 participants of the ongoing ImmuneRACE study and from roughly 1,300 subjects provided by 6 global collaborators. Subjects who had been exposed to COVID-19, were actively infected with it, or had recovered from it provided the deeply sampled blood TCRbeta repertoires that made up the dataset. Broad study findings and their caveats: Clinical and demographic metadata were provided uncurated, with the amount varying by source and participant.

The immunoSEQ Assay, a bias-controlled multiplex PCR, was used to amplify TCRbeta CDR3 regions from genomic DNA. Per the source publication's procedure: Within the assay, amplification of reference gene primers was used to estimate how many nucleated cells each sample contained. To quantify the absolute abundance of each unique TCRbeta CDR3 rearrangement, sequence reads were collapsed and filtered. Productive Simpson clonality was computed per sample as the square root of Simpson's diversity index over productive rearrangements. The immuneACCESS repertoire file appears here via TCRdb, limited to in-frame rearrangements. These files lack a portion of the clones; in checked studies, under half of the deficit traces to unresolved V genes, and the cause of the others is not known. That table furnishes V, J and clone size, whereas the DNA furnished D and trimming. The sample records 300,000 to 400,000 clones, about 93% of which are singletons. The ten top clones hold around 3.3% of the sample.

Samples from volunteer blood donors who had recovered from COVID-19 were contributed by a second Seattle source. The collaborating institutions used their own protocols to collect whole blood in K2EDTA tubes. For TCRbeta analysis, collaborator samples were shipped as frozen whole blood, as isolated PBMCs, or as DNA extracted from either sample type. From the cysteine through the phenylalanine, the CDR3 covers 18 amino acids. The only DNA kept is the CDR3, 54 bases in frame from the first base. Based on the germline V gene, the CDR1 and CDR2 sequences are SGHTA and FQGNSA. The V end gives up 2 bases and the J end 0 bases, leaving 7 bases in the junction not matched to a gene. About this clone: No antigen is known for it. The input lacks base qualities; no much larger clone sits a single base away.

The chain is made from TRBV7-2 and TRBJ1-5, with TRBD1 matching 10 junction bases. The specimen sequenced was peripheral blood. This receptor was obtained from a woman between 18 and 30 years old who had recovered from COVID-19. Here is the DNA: TGTGCCAGCAGCTTAACCGGGACAGGGGCTTATAGCAATCAGCCCCAGCATTTT. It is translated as CASSLTGTGAYSNQPQHF.